Shown below are 12 T cell receptor beta chains from a single sample sequenced in a study of cytomegalovirus exposure and HLA in healthy donors. PCR used 60 Vbeta primers and 13 Jbeta primers. The assay was immunoSEQ multiplex PCR, and TCRdb's table has in-frame clones only and misses some. The profile covers about 110,000 clones, with more than 60% appearing a single time and about 8.3% taken by the ten largest. Sequences were obtained from PBMCs. The receptor source for this set is a woman between 40 and 50 years old in good health and CMV-seropositive.

The V gene is TRBV2, the J gene TRBJ1-3; TRBD1 matches at 8 bases. Germline lookup yields CDR1 SNHLY and CDR2 FYNNEI. Trimming removed 5 bases from V and 0 bases from J; junction bases left unmatched: 6. The CDR3 loop spans 16 amino acids. CDR3 region: CASSSGTGDSGNTIYF. Written as DNA, the CDR3 is TGTGCCAGCAGTTCCGGGACAGGAGACTCTGGAAACACCATATATTTT. Full variable domain (missing parts from reference TRBV2 and TRBJ1-3): EPEVTQTPSHQVTQMGQEVILRCVPISNHLYFYWYRQILGQKVEFLVSFYNNEISEKSEIFDDQFSVERPDGSNFTLKIRSTKLEDSAMYFCASSSGTGDSGNTIYFGEGSWLTVV.

The chain carries TRBV4-3 and TRBJ2-7; D is perhaps TRBD2 (5 bases). CDR1 and CDR2 (germline): LGHNA, YSLEER. The V and J ends lost 1 base and 0 bases respectively, with 10 bases between them. The CDR3 totals 15 residues. The CDR3 spells CASSQVTGFSYEQYF. CDR3 nucleotide sequence: TGCGCCAGCAGCCAAGTAACGGGGTTCTCCTACGAGCAGTACTTC.

The chain links TRBV19 to TRBJ1-1; D gene ambiguous. The V end lost 0 bases, the J end lost 3 bases, and 8 bases lay between the germline ends. Germline V lookup: CDR1 LNHDA, CDR2 SQIVND (reference sequence). The CDR3 is made up of 14 amino acids. CDR3 sequence reads: CASSIDLGYTEAFF. CDR3 in DNA: TGTGCCAGTAGTATAGATTTGGGCTACACTGAAGCTTTCTTT.

The V and J genes are TRBV12-5 and TRBJ2-5; D is unclear. From germline, CDR1 is LGHNT and CDR2 FRNRAP. The CDR3 length is 12 residues. Trimming removed 3 bases from V and 5 bases from J, with 7 bases in between. CDR3 in DNA: TGTGCTAGTGGTTTATCAGTTGAGACCCAGTACTTC. Protein sequence: CASGLSVETQYF. Using reference TRBV12-5 and TRBJ2-5 for the parts outside the CDR3, the full variable domain is DARVTQTPRHKVTEMGQEVTMRCQPILGHNTVFWYRQTMMQGLELLAYFRNRAPLDDSGMPKDRFSAEMPDATLATLKIQPSEPRDSAVYFCASGLSVETQYFGPGTRLLVL.

The chain couples TRBV7-2 to TRBJ2-7, with 8 nucleotides matching TRBD1. J lost 1 base, V lost 3 bases, and 5 bases had no gene match. This CDR3 is 15 amino acids long. Germline V lookup: CDR1 SGHTA, CDR2 FQGNSA. The CDR3 protein is CASSLTGDQSYEQYF. DNA of the CDR3: TGTGCCAGCAGCTTGACAGGGGACCAATCCTACGAGCAGTACTTC.

This sequence joins TRBV28 and TRBJ2-7; tentatively, D is TRBD2 (6 bases). The CDR3 runs 16 residues. Germline CDR1 and CDR2: MDHEN and SYDVKM. Trimming removed 4 bases at V and 3 bases at J, with 19 bases between. CDR3 DNA: TGTGCCAGCAGTTCCCCTCGGGGAGGAAAGGACTACGAGCAGTACTTC. As protein: CASSSPRGGKDYEQYF.

V usage is TRBV5-1 and J usage is TRBJ2-7, with D maybe TRBD1 (5 bases). The germline CDR1 and CDR2 sequences are SGHRS and YFSETQ. Deletions cut 6 bases from V and 4 bases from J, with 14 bases between. The CDR3 runs 13 residues. The CDR3 DNA sequence: TGCGCCAGCAAGCAGGACACGCCATACGAGCAGTACTTC. It encodes CASKQDTPYEQYF.

The count of this clone is one. The chain combines TRBV11-2 with TRBJ2-7; the D gene is possibly TRBD2 (7 bases). Germline CDR1 SGHAT, CDR2 FQNNGV. The CDR3 contains 16 residues. Trimming pared 4 bases from V and 2 bases from J, leaving 18 bases between. The CDR3 region has the DNA TGTGCCAGCAGCTCTCGGGGGGTGGGGGCCGCCTACGAGCAGTACTTC. The encoded protein is CASSSRGVGAAYEQYF.

The chain has TRBV6-5 and TRBJ2-7; 10 bases agree with TRBD1. The CDR3 covers 14 residues. Trimming cost V 7 bases and J 2 bases; bases outside gene matches: 5. Germline CDR1 and CDR2: MNHEY and SVGAGI. The CDR3 region has the DNA TGTGCCAGCAAAGCAGGGACAGGGGCCTACGAGCAGTACTTC. It is translated as CASKAGTGAYEQYF.

The chain uses TRBV28 and TRBJ2-1, with 10 bases lining up with TRBD2. Germline-derived CDR1 and CDR2 are MDHEN and SYDVKM. The CDR3 length is 17 residues. V gave up 0 bases and J gave up 7 bases; unmatched junction bases: 9. The CDR3 loop is CASSLWEAGGPKNEQFF. CDR3 coding DNA: TGTGCCAGCAGTTTATGGGAAGCGGGAGGGCCGAAGAATGAGCAGTTCTTC.

V usage is TRBV5-1 and J usage is TRBJ1-4; D is possibly TRBD1 (6 bases). The germline V and J ends were trimmed by 4 bases and 8 bases, with 18 bases remaining between them. Germline lookup yields CDR1 SGHRS and CDR2 YFSETQ. This CDR3 comprises 15 residues. The CDR3 DNA sequence: TGCGCCAGCAGCCCAAGGGGGACCCGAGGAGAAAAACTGTTTTTT. Translated: CASSPRGTRGEKLFF.

The sample holds a few counts of this clone. This rearrangement joins TRBV5-5 to TRBJ1-4; D is uncertain. The CDR3 totals 13 residues. The germline V gene has CDR1 SGHKS and CDR2 YYEKEE (reference sequence). Trimming stripped 4 bases from V and 4 bases from J, with 8 bases between. For the CDR3, the DNA is TGTGCCAGCAGCCTCGTCCTTAATGAAAAACTGTTTTTT. Protein: CASSLVLNEKLFF.